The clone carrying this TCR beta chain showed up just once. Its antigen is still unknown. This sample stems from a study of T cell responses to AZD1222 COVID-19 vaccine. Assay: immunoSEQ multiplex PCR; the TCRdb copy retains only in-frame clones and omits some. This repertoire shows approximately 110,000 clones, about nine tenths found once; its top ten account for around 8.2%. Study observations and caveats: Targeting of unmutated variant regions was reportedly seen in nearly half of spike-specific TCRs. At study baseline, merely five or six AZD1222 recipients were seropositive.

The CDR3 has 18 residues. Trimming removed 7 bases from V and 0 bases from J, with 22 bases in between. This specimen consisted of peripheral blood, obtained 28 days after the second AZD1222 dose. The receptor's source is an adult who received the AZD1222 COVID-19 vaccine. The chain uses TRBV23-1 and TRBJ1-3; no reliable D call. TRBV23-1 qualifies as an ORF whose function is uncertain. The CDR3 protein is CASNGVGTDLNSGNTIYF. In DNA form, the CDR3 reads TGCGCCAGCAATGGTGTGGGCACAGACCTAAACTCTGGAAACACCATATATTTT.